The following is a T cell receptor (beta chain) sequence with its context. The method was immunoSEQ multiplex PCR; TCRdb's version includes in-frame clones alone and lacks a portion of them. The sample records some 34,000 clones, nearly 95% being singletons. Germline V gene lookup returns CDR1 GTSNPN and CDR2 SVGIG (reference sequence). This CDR3 region has 12 residues. V lost 4 bases, J lost 12 bases, and 18 bases lay in between. The entry originates in a study of T cell changes during pregnancy in multiple sclerosis. This clonotype originated in a female donor in good health, enrolled as a control in a pregnancy study. This material consisted of CD4+ T cells from peripheral blood mononuclear cells, taken in the third trimester of pregnancy. This chain uses TRBV30 with TRBJ1-2; no firm D call. The CDR3, as DNA: TGTGCCTGGACCCGCGCTCAATCCTCACACACCTTC. Translation: CAWTRAQSSHTF.